The 29 T cell receptor beta chains below were found in one sample sequenced in a study of cytomegalovirus exposure and HLA in healthy donors. Researchers ran the PCR with 60 Vbeta and 13 Jbeta primers. Clones were read by immunoSEQ multiplex PCR, and TCRdb kept only the in-frame ones, dropping some. The sample lists 100,000 or so clones, around 86% occurring once. The specimen sequenced was PBMCs. The receptor source for this set is a man aged 25-45 years in good health and CMV-seropositive.

The rearrangement joins TRBV5-1 to TRBJ2-3; 8 bases are a match to TRBD2. J was trimmed by 3 bases and V by 4 bases; bases with no gene match: 4. CDR3 size: 14 residues. Germline V gene sequence: CDR1 SGHRS, CDR2 YFSETQ. The DNA of the CDR3 is TGCGCCAGCAGCGCGGGACTAGTTACAGATACGCAGTATTTT. It encodes CASSAGLVTDTQYF.

Regarding this clone: The same CDR3 is also encoded by other DNA sequences in this sample. V is TRBV9 and J is TRBJ1-2; no firm D call. The germline CDR1 and CDR2 sequences are SGDLS and YYNGEE. V was pared by 0 bases and J by 2 bases, with 5 bases between. This CDR3 region has 13 residues. This CDR3 is CASSVDGNYGYTF. CDR3 coding DNA: TGTGCCAGCAGCGTAGACGGGAACTATGGCTACACCTTC.

This chain links TRBV19 with TRBJ2-5, with D unclear. CDR1 and CDR2 (germline): LNHDA, SQIVND (reference sequence). The CDR3 contains 14 residues. The ends were cut back, 5 bases at V and 0 bases at J, with 10 bases in the middle. The CDR3 sequence is CASSQTAYQETQYF. The CDR3 region has the DNA TGTGCCAGTAGTCAGACTGCGTACCAAGAGACCCAGTACTTC.

The chain employs TRBV27 and TRBJ2-1; no clear D gene. CDR1 MNHEY and CDR2 SMNVEV come from the germline V gene (reference sequence). The CDR3 extends over 11 amino acids. Trimming took 2 bases from V and 7 from J, leaving 3 bases between them. The CDR3 here is CASSLLNEQFF. The CDR3 DNA reads TGTGCCAGCAGTTTACTTAATGAGCAGTTCTTC.

The chain uses TRBV19 and TRBJ1-2; D is perhaps TRBD1 (5 bases). This CDR3 spans 16 amino acids. Trimming cost V 7 bases and J 4 bases, with 22 bases left between them. The germline V gene encodes CDR1 LNHDA and CDR2 SQIVND (reference sequence). The chain's CDR3 is CASTQSPGRASYGYTF. The CDR3 bases are TGTGCCAGTACCCAATCCCCGGGCAGGGCGAGCTATGGCTACACCTTC.

The chain employs TRBV6-5 and TRBJ2-3; 7 bases map to TRBD1. Germline V gives CDR1 MNHEY, CDR2 SVGAGI. The CDR3 runs to 15 residues. J lost 1 base, V lost 4 bases, and 5 bases had no gene match. CDR3 sequence (DNA): TGTGCCAGCAGTTTGACCCAGGGGGGCACAGATACGCAGTATTTT. It yields the protein CASSLTQGGTDTQYF.

This clone is a singleton in its sample. This rearrangement joins TRBV4-1 to TRBJ1-1; maybe TRBD1 (5 bases). Looked up from germline, CDR1 is MGHRA and CDR2 is YSYEKL. The CDR3 spans 16 residues. Trimming took off 0 bases at V and 5 bases at J, with 16 bases between the two ends. CDR3 sequence reads: CASSQEEAGRGTEAFF. The DNA of the CDR3 is TGCGCCAGCAGCCAAGAGGAGGCAGGGCGGGGGACTGAAGCTTTCTTT.

This chain joins TRBV30 and TRBJ1-5; D is perhaps TRBD1 (6 bases). Germline CDR1 and CDR2: GTSNPN and SVGIG (reference sequence). This CDR3 contains 16 residues. V was cut by 3 bases and J by 4 bases, with 19 bases left in between. The CDR3 loop is CAWSETGKGDNQPQHF. DNA of the CDR3: TGTGCCTGGAGCGAAACAGGGAAGGGGGATAATCAGCCCCAGCATTTT.

Only a few counts were recorded for this clone. The DNA for the CDR3 is TGTGCCAGCAGTGAAGGACAGGGGCCATCCTACGAGCAGTACTTC. It is translated as CASSEGQGPSYEQYF. The V gene is TRBV6-1, the J gene TRBJ2-7, with 8 bases lining up with TRBD1. Germline V lookup: CDR1 MNHNS, CDR2 SASEGT. The CDR3 loop spans 15 amino acids. Trimming removed 1 base from V and 1 base from J; junction bases left unmatched: 3.

As regards this clone: The junction shows a germline mismatch at one end, possibly a read error. The chain employs TRBV7-7 and TRBJ2-5, with 9 bases identical to TRBD2. The germline gives CDR1 SSHAT, CDR2 FNYEAQ (reference sequence). There are 16 residues in the CDR3. This chain's CDR3 is CASSLRLAGSKETQYF. CDR3 coding DNA: TGTGCTAGCAGCTTAAGGCTAGCGGGATCTAAAGAGACCCAGTACTTC.

The V gene is TRBV5-4, the J gene TRBJ1-2; 8 bases are a match to TRBD1. Germline V gene lookup returns CDR1 SGHNT and CDR2 YYREEE (reference sequence). The ends lost 0 bases at V and 6 bases at J; junction bases unmatched: 7. The CDR3 length is 15 residues. Here the CDR3 DNA reads TGTGCCAGCAGCTTGGCCGGGACAGGCGTCCATGGCTACACCTTC. It is translated as CASSLAGTGVHGYTF.

The V call is TRBV19, the J call TRBJ1-2; no clear D gene. Trimming stripped 5 bases from V and 4 bases from J, with 14 bases between. Germline V gene sequence: CDR1 LNHDA, CDR2 SQIVND (reference sequence). The CDR3 runs to 14 residues. The CDR3 sequence is CASSVPGIRYGYTF. The CDR3 DNA reads as TGTGCCAGTAGTGTCCCCGGGATCCGCTATGGCTACACCTTC.

The chain combines TRBV5-6 with TRBJ2-7; D tentatively fits TRBD1 or TRBD2 (5 bases each). Germline CDR1 is SGHDT and CDR2 is YYEEEE. V was pared by 5 bases and J by 2 bases, with 11 bases between. This CDR3 comprises 13 residues. The DNA of the CDR3 is TGTGCCAGCAGTTTGAGGGGCCCCTACGAGCAGTACTTC. It translates to CASSLRGPYEQYF. Full variable domain (remainder filled in from reference TRBV5-6 and TRBJ2-7): DAGVTQSPTHLIKTRGQQVTLRCSPKSGHDTVSWYQQALGQGPQFIFQYYEEEERQRGNFPDRFSGHQFPNYSSELNVNALLLGDSALYLCASSLRGPYEQYFGPGTRLTVT.

The CDR3 loop is CASSLGREGETQYF. The CDR3 nucleotides read TGTGCCAGCAGCTTGGGACGGGAAGGAGAGACCCAGTACTTC. This chain links TRBV5-4 with TRBJ2-5; weak D call: TRBD2 (5 bases). This CDR3 contains 14 residues. Germline CDR1 SGHNT, CDR2 YYREEE (reference sequence). Trimming removed 0 bases at V and 4 bases at J, with 10 bases between.

The gene calls are TRBV7-9 and TRBJ2-7; the D is unclear. The CDR3 loop spans 13 amino acids. CDR1 is SEHNR and CDR2 is FQNEAQ in the germline V gene (reference sequence). Trimming pared 6 bases from V and 4 bases from J, leaving 13 bases between. In nucleotides, the CDR3 is TGTGCCAGCAGTTCAAACGTGAGGTACGAGCAGTACTTC. Amino acid sequence: CASSSNVRYEQYF.

The genes are TRBV19 and TRBJ2-2, with 7 bases fitting TRBD2. The V segment lost 3 bases and the J segment 6 bases; nucleotides outside the gene matches: 10. Germline V gene data show CDR1 as LNHDA and CDR2 as SQIVND (reference sequence). There are 16 residues in the CDR3. The CDR3 DNA sequence: TGTGCCAGTAGTATCCCGGGCGGGGGACGTTCCGGGGAGCTGTTTTTT. Translating gives CASSIPGGGRSGELFF.

This clone was detected only a few times. V is TRBV5-6 and J is TRBJ1-6, with D maybe TRBD1 (5 bases). Trimming took off 3 bases at V and 1 base at J, with 8 bases between the two ends. Germline loops: CDR1 SGHDT, CDR2 YYEEEE. The CDR3 loop spans 15 amino acids. In nucleotides, the CDR3 is TGTGCCAGCAGCTGGGGGGAATCCTATAATTCACCCCTCCACTTT. Protein sequence: CASSWGESYNSPLHF.

The V and J genes are TRBV5-1 and TRBJ2-7, with 10 bases that match TRBD1. Germline CDR1 SGHRS, CDR2 YFSETQ. The J segment lost 4 bases and the V segment lost 5 bases, leaving 6 bases of the junction unmatched. The CDR3 contains 14 residues. The chain's CDR3 is CASRPDRGTYEQYF. The CDR3 nucleotides are TGCGCCAGCAGACCGGACAGGGGGACGTACGAGCAGTACTTC. The full variable domain, completed using reference TRBV5-1 and TRBJ2-7, is KAGVTQTPRYLIKTRGQQVTLSCSPISGHRSVSWYQQTPGQGLQFLFEYFSETQRNKGNFPGRFSGRQFSNSRSEMNVSTLELGDSALYLCASRPDRGTYEQYFGPGTRLTVT.

The chain links TRBV20-1 to TRBJ1-2; D not certain. The CDR3 contains 11 residues. Trimming took off 5 bases at V and 3 bases at J, with 7 bases between the two ends. Germline CDR1 and CDR2: DFQATT and SNEGSKA (reference sequence). In DNA form, the CDR3 reads TGCAGTGCTCCGGTTGACTATGGCTACACCTTC. Translation gives CSAPVDYGYTF.

In its sample, this clone was seen a few times. This chain links TRBV6-5 with TRBJ2-5; TRBD1 matches at 7 bases. V was clipped by 5 bases and J by 2 bases; unmatched bases: 2. The CDR3 runs to 13 residues. The germline V gene encodes CDR1 MNHEY and CDR2 SVGAGI. The DNA for the CDR3 is TGTGCCAGCAGTACACAGGGGCAAGAGACCCAGTACTTC. Its protein is CASSTQGQETQYF.

This chain joins TRBV5-1 and TRBJ1-1; D uncertain. This CDR3 comprises 13 residues. V shed 4 bases and J shed 3 bases, with 10 bases lying between them. The V gene's germline CDR1 is SGHRS and CDR2 YFSETQ. This CDR3 is CASSPGWDTEAFF. In nucleotides, the CDR3 is TGCGCCAGCAGCCCCGGGTGGGACACTGAAGCTTTCTTT.

The CDR3 bases are TGTGCCACCCTTAGGACAGTTCTCGGCACCGGGGAGCTGTTTTTT. Protein: CATLRTVLGTGELFF. This sequence joins TRBV6-5 and TRBJ2-2, with a possible D match to TRBD1 (6 bases). Germline V gene lookup returns CDR1 MNHEY and CDR2 SVGAGI. Trimming removed 10 bases at V and 4 bases at J, with 19 bases between. The length of the CDR3 is 15 residues.

The chain carries TRBV4-2 and TRBJ2-7; TRBD1 agrees at 7 bases. Germline CDR1 and CDR2: LGHNA and YNFKEQ. The CDR3 spans 15 residues. After removal of 3 bases from V and 5 bases from J, the junction contained 10 bases not matched to a gene. CDR3 nucleotide sequence: TGTGCCAGCAGCCACCGACAGGGAGCTCGGCACGAGCAGTACTTC. It yields the protein CASSHRQGARHEQYF.

This rearrangement joins TRBV5-1 to TRBJ2-7; 8 nucleotides match TRBD2. V shed 0 bases and J 3 bases; nucleotides not matched to a gene: 5. The germline gives CDR1 SGHRS, CDR2 YFSETQ. The CDR3 has 15 residues. This CDR3 is CASSLGVAGFYEQYF. Written as DNA, the CDR3 is TGCGCCAGCAGCTTGGGAGTAGCGGGGTTCTACGAGCAGTACTTC.

CDR3: CASSSLGRGDNGYTF. CDR3 DNA sequence: TGTGCCAGCAGCTCCCTTGGTCGGGGAGATAATGGCTACACCTTC. This rearrangement joins TRBV11-2 to TRBJ1-2; D unclear. The germline V and J ends were trimmed by 4 bases and 6 bases, with 18 bases remaining between them. This CDR3 contains 15 residues. Germline-derived CDR1 and CDR2 are SGHAT and FQNNGV.

This clone was picked up a small number of times. This sequence joins TRBV2 and TRBJ2-1; 8 nucleotides agree with TRBD2. V shed 5 bases, J shed 5 bases, and the junction held 5 bases outside the gene matches. The germline V gene has CDR1 SNHLY and CDR2 FYNNEI. The CDR3 length is 14 residues. The CDR3 loop is CASSISGDNNEQFF. The CDR3 DNA sequence: TGTGCCAGCAGTATTAGCGGGGACAACAATGAGCAGTTCTTC.

V and J are TRBV29-1 and TRBJ1-1, with 8 bases matching TRBD1. The CDR3 runs to 13 residues. Germline V CDR1 and CDR2: SQVTM, ANQGSEA. With 3 bases clipped from V and 8 bases from J, the junction kept 8 bases outside the gene matches. Here the CDR3 DNA reads TGCAGCGTTGACAGGGGGCCCCAGGGAGAAGCTTTCTTT. Encoded protein: CSVDRGPQGEAFF. Full variable domain (missing parts from reference TRBV29-1 and TRBJ1-1): SAVISQKPSRDICQRGTSLTIQCQVDSQVTMMFWYRQQPGQSLTLIATANQGSEATYESGFVIDKFPISRPNLTFSTLTVSNMSPEDSSIYLCSVDRGPQGEAFFGQGTRLTVV.

CDR3: CASSPTLVDTQYF. The CDR3 DNA follows: TGTGCCAGCAGTCCGACTCTTGTAGATACGCAGTATTTT. This chain joins TRBV27 and TRBJ2-3; no firm D call. CDR3 size: 13 residues. Trimming took off 5 bases at V and 5 bases at J, with 11 bases between the two ends. Germline values: CDR1 MNHEY, CDR2 SMNVEV (reference sequence).

V is TRBV19 and J is TRBJ1-4; 8 positions match TRBD1. The CDR3 spans 18 residues. The germline gives CDR1 LNHDA, CDR2 SQIVND (reference sequence). The ends lost 3 bases at V and 7 bases at J; junction bases unmatched: 16. CDR3 DNA: TGTGCCAGTAGTATGAGGGTGAACGAATGGGACAGGACTGAAAAACTGTTTTTT. It encodes CASSMRVNEWDRTEKLFF.